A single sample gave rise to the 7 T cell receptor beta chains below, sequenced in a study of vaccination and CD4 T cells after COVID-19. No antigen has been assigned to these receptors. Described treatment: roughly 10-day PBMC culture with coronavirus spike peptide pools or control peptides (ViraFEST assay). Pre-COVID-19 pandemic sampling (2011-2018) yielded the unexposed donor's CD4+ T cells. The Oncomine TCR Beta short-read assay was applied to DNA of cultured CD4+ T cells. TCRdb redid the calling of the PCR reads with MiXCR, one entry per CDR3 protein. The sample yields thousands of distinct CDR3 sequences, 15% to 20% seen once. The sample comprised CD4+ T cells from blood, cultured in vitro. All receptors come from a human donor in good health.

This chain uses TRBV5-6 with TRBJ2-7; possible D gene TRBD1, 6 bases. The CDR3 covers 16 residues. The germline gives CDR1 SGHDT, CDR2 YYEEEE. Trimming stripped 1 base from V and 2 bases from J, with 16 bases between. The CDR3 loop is CASSLLGSRGTYEQYF. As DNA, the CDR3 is TGTGCCAGCAGCTTGCTAGGATCCAGGGGCACCTACGAGCAGTACTTC.

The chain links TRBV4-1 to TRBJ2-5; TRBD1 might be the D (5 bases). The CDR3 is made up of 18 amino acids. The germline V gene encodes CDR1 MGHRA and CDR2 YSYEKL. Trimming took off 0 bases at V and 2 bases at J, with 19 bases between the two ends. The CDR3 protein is CASSQELKGSGWQETQYF. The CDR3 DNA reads TGCGCCAGCAGCCAAGAGTTGAAGGGGTCCGGGTGGCAAGAGACCCAGTACTTC.

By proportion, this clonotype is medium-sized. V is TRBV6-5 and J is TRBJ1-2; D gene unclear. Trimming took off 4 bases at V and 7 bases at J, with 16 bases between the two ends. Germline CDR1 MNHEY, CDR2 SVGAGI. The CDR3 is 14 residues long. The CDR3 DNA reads TGTGCCAGCAGTTTGGGCTTGACTGATGCTGGCTACACCTTC. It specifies CASSLGLTDAGYTF.

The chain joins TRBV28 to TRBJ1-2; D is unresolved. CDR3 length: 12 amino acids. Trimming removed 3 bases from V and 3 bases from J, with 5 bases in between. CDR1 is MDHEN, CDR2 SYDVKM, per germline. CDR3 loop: CASSLRDYGYTF. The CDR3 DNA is TGTGCCAGCAGTTTGCGAGACTATGGCTACACCTTC.

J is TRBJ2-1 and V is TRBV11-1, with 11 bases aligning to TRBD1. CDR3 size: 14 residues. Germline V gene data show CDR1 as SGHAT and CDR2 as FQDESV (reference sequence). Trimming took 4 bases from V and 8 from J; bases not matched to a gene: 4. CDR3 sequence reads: CASSSRDRGDEQFF. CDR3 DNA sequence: TGTGCCAGCAGCTCCCGGGACAGGGGGGATGAGCAGTTCTTC.

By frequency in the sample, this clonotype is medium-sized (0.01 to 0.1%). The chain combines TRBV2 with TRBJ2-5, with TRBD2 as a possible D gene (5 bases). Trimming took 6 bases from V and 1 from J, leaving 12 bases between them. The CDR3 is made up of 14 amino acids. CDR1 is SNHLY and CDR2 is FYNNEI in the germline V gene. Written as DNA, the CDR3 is TGTGCCAGCAGCGCAACTAGAGGCCAAGAGACCCAGTACTTC. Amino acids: CASSATRGQETQYF.

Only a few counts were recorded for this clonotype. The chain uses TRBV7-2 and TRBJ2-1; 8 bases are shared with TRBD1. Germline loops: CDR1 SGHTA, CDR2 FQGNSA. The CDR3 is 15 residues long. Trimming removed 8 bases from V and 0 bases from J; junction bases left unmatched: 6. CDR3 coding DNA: TGTGCCAGCGGAGGGACAGGCAGCTCCTACAATGAGCAGTTCTTC. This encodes CASGGTGSSYNEQFF.